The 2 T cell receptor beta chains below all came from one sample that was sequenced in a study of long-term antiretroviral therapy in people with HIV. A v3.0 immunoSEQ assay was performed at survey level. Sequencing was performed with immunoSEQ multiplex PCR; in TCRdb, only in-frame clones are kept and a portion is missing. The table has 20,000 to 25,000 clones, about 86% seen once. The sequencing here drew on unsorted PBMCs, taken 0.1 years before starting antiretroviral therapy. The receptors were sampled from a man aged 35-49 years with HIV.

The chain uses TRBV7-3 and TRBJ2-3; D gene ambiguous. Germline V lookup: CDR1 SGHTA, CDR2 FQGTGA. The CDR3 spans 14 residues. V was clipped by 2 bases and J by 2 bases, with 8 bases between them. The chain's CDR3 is CASSLGQPTDTQYF. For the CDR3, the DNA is TGTGCCAGCAGCTTAGGGCAGCCCACAGATACGCAGTATTTT. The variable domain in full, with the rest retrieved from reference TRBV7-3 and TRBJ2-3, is GAGVSQTPSNKVTEKGKYVELRCDPISGHTALYWYRQSLGQGPEFLIYFQGTGAADDSGLPNDRFFAVRPEGSVSTLKIQRTERGDSAVYLCASSLGQPTDTQYFGPGTRLTVL.

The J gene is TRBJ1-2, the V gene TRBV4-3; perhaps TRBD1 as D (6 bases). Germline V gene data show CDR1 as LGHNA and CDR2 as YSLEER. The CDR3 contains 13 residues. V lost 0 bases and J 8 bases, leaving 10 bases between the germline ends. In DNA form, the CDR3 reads TGCGCCAGCAGCCAAGATAGGGGGTTCGGCTACACCTTC. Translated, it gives CASSQDRGFGYTF.